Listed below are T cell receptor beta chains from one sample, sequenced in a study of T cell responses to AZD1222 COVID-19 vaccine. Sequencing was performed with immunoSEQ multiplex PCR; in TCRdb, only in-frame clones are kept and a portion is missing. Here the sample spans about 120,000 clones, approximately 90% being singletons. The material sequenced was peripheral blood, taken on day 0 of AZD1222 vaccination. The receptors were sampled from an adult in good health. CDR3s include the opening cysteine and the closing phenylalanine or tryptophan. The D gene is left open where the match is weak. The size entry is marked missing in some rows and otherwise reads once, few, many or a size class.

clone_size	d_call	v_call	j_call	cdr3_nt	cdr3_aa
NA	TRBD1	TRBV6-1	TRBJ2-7	TGTGCCAGCAGTGGCCCTTACAGGGGGTGGGCCTACGAGCAGTACTTC	CASSGPYRGWAYEQYF
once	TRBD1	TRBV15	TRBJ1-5	TGTGCCACCAGCAGAGTCGATGGGACAGGGGGTTATAGCAATCAGCCCCAGCATTTT	CATSRVDGTGGYSNQPQHF
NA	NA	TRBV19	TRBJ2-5	TGTGCCAGTAGACCTCTCGGGGCAGGCCAAGAGACCCAGTACTTC	CASRPLGAGQETQYF
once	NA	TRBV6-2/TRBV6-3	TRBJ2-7	TGTGCCAGCAGTACTCCGGGACGCGCGGGGGAGCAGTACTTC	CASSTPGRAGEQYF
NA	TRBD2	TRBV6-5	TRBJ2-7	TGTGCCAGCAGGCGCGGGAGGGCCGGGGTTTACGAGCAGTACTTC	CASRRGRAGVYEQYF
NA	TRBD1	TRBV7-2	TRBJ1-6	TGTGCCAGCAGCGGGAGGGGGCGGGGAGGCTCACCCCTCCACTTT	CASSGRGRGGSPLHF
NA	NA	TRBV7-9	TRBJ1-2	TGTGCCAGCAGTTCCCGGGCGGATGGCTACACCTTC	CASSSRADGYTF
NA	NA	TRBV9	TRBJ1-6	TGTGCCAGCAGCGTAGAGGCAGGAGTACATTCACCCCTCCACTTT	CASSVEAGVHSPLHF
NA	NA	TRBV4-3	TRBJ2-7	TGCGCCAGCAGCCAAGAAAGGCTGTCCTACGAGCAGTACTTC	CASSQERLSYEQYF
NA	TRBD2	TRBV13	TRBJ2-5	TGTGCCAGCAGTCGGGGGGACCAAGAGACCCAGTACTTC	CASSRGDQETQYF
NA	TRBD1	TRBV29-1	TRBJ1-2	TGCAGCGTTGAAGATTCCCCAGGGGGCGCATATGACTATGGCTACACCTTC	CSVEDSPGGAYDYGYTF
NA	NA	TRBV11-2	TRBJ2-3	TGTGCCAGCAGCTCGTGGGGTGGCACAGATACGCAGTATTTT	CASSSWGGTDTQYF
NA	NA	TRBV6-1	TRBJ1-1	TGTGCCAGCAGTGAAGGGGCGGCCAAACGGGGGGAAGCTTTCTTT	CASSEGAAKRGEAFF
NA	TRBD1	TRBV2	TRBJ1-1	TGTGCCAGCAGCGTTGGGACAGAGGCTGCTGAAGCTTTCTTT	CASSVGTEAAEAFF
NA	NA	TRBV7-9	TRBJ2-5	TGTGCCAGCAGCCCAGGAGGACAAGAGACCCAGTACTTC	CASSPGGQETQYF
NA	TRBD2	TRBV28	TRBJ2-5	TGTGCCAGCAGTTTGCTAGCGGGAGAAGAGACCCAGTACTTC	CASSLLAGEETQYF
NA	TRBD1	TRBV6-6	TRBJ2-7	TGTGCCAGCAGGGGACAGGGCTCCTACGAGCAGTACTTC	CASRGQGSYEQYF
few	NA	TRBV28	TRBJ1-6	TGTGCCAGCAGTACTGGTAGCTCCTATAATTCACCCCTCCACTTT	CASSTGSSYNSPLHF
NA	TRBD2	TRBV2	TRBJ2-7	TGTGCCAGCAGTGAGGACGGGACTAGCTATGTCGAGCAGTACTTC	CASSEDGTSYVEQYF
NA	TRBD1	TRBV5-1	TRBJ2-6	TGCGCCAGCAGCCCAGGCGGGACAGGTTTCTTGGCGGGGACTTTC	CASSPGGTGFLAGTF
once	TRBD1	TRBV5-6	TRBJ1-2	TGTGCCAGCAGTCGGACAGGGTCGGACTATGGCTACACCTTC	CASSRTGSDYGYTF
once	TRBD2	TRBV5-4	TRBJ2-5	TGTGCCAGCAGCTTCCCTGGCGGGAGGGAAGAGACCCAGTACTTC	CASSFPGGREETQYF
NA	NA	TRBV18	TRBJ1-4	TGTGCCAGCTCACCTCCTTACAGGGAAAAACTGTTTTTT	CASSPPYREKLFF
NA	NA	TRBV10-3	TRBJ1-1	TGTGCCATCAAGGGGCGGGCAGCCGCTAACACTGAAGCTTTCTTT	CAIKGRAAANTEAFF
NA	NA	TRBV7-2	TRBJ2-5	TGTGCCAGCAGCTTAGGTCCCGGAGAGACCCAGTACTTC	CASSLGPGETQYF
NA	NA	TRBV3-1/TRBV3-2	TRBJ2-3	TGTGCCAGCAGCCAAGATTATAAGGGGGGAGATACGCAGTATTTT	CASSQDYKGGDTQYF
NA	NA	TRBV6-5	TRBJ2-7	TGTGCCAGCAGTTACAGAGACTCCGTATTCTCCTACGAGCAGTACTTC	CASSYRDSVFSYEQYF
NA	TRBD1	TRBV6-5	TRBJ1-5	TGTGCCAGCAGTTCCCGGACAGGGGGTCAGCCCCAGCATTTT	CASSSRTGGQPQHF
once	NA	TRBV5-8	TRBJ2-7	TGTGCCAGCAGCAGGAAGGGGGAGCAGTACTTC	CASSRKGEQYF
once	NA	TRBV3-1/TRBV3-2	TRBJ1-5	TGTGCCAGCAGCCAGGGAAAGGGTCAGCCCCAGCATTTT	CASSQGKGQPQHF
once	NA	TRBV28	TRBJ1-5	TGTGCCAGCAGTTTAAGGCCAAGCAATCAGCCCCAGCATTTT	CASSLRPSNQPQHF
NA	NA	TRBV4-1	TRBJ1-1	TGCGCCAGCAGCCAAGAAATTAGGGGGGTGAACACTGAAGCTTTCTTT	CASSQEIRGVNTEAFF
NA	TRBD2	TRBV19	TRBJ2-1	TGTGCCAGTAGTGTCCAAGCTAGCGGGACACGATACAATGAGCAGTTCTTC	CASSVQASGTRYNEQFF
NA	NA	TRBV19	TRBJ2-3	TGTGCCACCAAGGGGTCCCTCACAGATACGCAGTATTTT	CATKGSLTDTQYF
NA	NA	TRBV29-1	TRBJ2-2	TGCAGCGGGGGACTGACCCCCGGGGAGCTGTTTTTT	CSGGLTPGELFF
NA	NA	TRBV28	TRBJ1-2	TGTGCCAGCAGCCCAACTGGATTCGGCGAGAACTATGGCTACACCTTC	CASSPTGFGENYGYTF
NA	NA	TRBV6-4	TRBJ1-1	TGTGCCAGCAAGGAGGGAAGGGCGTCGAACACTGAAGCTTTCTTT	CASKEGRASNTEAFF
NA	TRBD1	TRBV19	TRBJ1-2	TGTGCCAGTAGCCATCCGGGACAGGGAAGGGATGGCTACACCTTC	CASSHPGQGRDGYTF
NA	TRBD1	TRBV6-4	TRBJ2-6	TGTGCCAGCAGTGTCCCCTCGGGACAGGTAAACTCTGGGGCCAACGTCCTGACTTTC	CASSVPSGQVNSGANVLTF
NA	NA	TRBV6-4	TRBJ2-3	TGTGCCAGCAGTGCGGGGGAAGGTACGCAGTATTTT	CASSAGEGTQYF
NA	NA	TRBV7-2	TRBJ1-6	TGTGCCAGCAGCGTTCAACAGGGCTATAATTCACCCCTCCACTTT	CASSVQQGYNSPLHF
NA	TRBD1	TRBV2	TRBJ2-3	TGTGCCAGCAGAGAGACAGGGCGAGGCACAGATACGCAGTATTTT	CASRETGRGTDTQYF
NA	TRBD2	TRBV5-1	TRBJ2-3	TGCGCCAGCAGTTCCGGGCTAGCGGACACAGATACGCAGTATTTT	CASSSGLADTDTQYF
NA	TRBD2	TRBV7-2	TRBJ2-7	TGTGCCAGCAGCTTTCCTCTAGCGGCCAAAGACGAGCAGTACTTC	CASSFPLAAKDEQYF
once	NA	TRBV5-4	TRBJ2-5	TGTGCCAGCAGCTTGCCAGGATCAGTAAAAGAGACCCAGTACTTC	CASSLPGSVKETQYF
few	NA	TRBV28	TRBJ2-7	TGTGCCAGCAGTTTATCCAACAATTTGGGCTCCTACGAGCAGTACTTC	CASSLSNNLGSYEQYF
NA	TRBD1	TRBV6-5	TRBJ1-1	TGTGCCAGCAGCGACAGGGCCGCGAACACTGAAGCTTTCTTT	CASSDRAANTEAFF
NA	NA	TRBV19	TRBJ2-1	TGTGCCAGTAGGGAGGGCCGCTACAATGAGCAGTTCTTC	CASREGRYNEQFF
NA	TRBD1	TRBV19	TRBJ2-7	TGTGCCAGTAGTATTGGGAGGACAGGGAGCTCCTACGAGCAGTACTTC	CASSIGRTGSSYEQYF
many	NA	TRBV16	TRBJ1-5	TGTGCCAGCAGCCAAGATTCTGGGGGCTGGGAGCCCCAGCATTTT	CASSQDSGGWEPQHF
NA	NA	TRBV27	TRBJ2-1	TGTGCCAGCAGTCAACCCGGGACCCACTACAATGAGCAGTTCTTC	CASSQPGTHYNEQFF
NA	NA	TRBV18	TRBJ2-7	TGCGCCTCCGAGGGGGTGAACGAGCAGTACTTC	CASEGVNEQYF
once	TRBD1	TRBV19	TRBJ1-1	TGTGCCAGTAGTATTACAGGGGACACTGAAGCTTTCTTT	CASSITGDTEAFF